One and the same sample provided the 32 T cell receptor beta chains below, sequenced in a study of blood T cell repertoires in COVID-19. The data were produced by immunoSEQ multiplex PCR, yet TCRdb's version contains in-frame clones alone and is incomplete. The profile shows 200,000 to 250,000 clones, around 83% of them singletons. The sequenced material came from peripheral blood. These TCRs come from a man older than 75 with acute or convalescent COVID-19.

This clone was recorded only once. The chain employs TRBV24-1 and TRBJ2-3; D may be TRBD1 (5 bases). The length of the CDR3 is 15 residues. V shed 0 bases and J shed 6 bases, with 12 bases lying between them. Germline CDR1 reads KGHDR; CDR2 reads SFDVKD. As DNA, the CDR3 is TGTGCCACCAGTGATTTGGGGGCGGTGAGGGATACGCAGTATTTT. It encodes CATSDLGAVRDTQYF.

A single count supports this clone. The genes are TRBV5-5 and TRBJ1-1; tentatively, D is TRBD1 (6 bases). Germline CDR1 and CDR2: SGHKS and YYEKEE (reference sequence). This CDR3 has 15 residues. Trimming left V 4 bases short and J 4 bases short, with 17 bases between. The CDR3 coding sequence is TGTGCCAGCAGCAAGAGGCCAGGGGATGGCACTGAAGCTTTCTTT. It specifies CASSKRPGDGTEAFF.

This sequence joins TRBV19 and TRBJ2-1; TRBD2 agrees at 11 bases. The V gene end was trimmed by 6 bases and the J gene end by 10 bases; junction bases not matched to a gene: 14. Germline V lookup: CDR1 LNHDA, CDR2 SQIVND (reference sequence). The CDR3 has 16 residues. The CDR3 here is CASRVLAGGPRSEQFF. CDR3 coding DNA: TGTGCCAGTAGGGTCTTAGCGGGAGGGCCACGGAGCGAGCAGTTCTTC.

This rearrangement joins TRBV19 to TRBJ1-1; TRBD1 aligns across 8 bases. J was trimmed by 0 bases and V by 8 bases; bases with no gene match: 8. CDR3 size: 15 residues. CDR1 and CDR2 from the germline V gene are LNHDA and SQIVND (reference sequence). In DNA form, the CDR3 reads TGTGCCAGTTCCCCGAGACAGGGGATGAACACTGAAGCTTTCTTT. Translation gives CASSPRQGMNTEAFF.

The chain couples TRBV13 to TRBJ2-5; 12 positions match TRBD2. CDR3 length: 15 residues. V lost 2 bases, J lost 4 bases, and 2 bases stayed unmatched. Looked up from germline, CDR1 is PRHDT and CDR2 is FYEKMQ (reference sequence). This CDR3 reads CASSLPTSGRETQYF. The CDR3 coding sequence is TGTGCCAGCAGCTTACCGACTAGCGGGAGAGAGACCCAGTACTTC.

The chain employs TRBV18 and TRBJ2-4; weak D call: TRBD1 (6 bases). The CDR3 is 16 amino acids. V lost 2 bases and J 0 bases, leaving 11 bases between the germline ends. CDR1 is KGHSH, CDR2 LQKENI, per germline. CDR3 residues: CASSPGQPLAKNIQYF. The DNA of the CDR3 is TGTGCCAGCTCACCAGGACAGCCTCTAGCCAAAAACATTCAGTACTTC.

V and J are TRBV6-8 and TRBJ1-5, with D possibly TRBD1 on 6 matching bases. The germline CDR1 and CDR2 sequences are MNHGY and SAAAGT. V was clipped by 6 bases and J by 4 bases, with 16 bases between them. The CDR3 is 15 residues long. This CDR3 reads CASRFRDKINQPQHF. The DNA of the CDR3 is TGTGCCAGCAGATTCCGGGACAAGATTAATCAGCCCCAGCATTTT.

This clone showed up just once. The CDR3 loop reads CASSRRNSNNEQFF. The CDR3 nucleotides are TGTGCCAGCTCACGGCGGAACTCAAACAATGAGCAGTTCTTC. This chain connects TRBV18 to TRBJ2-1; D is undetermined. Germline V gene lookup returns CDR1 KGHSH and CDR2 LQKENI. This CDR3 spans 14 amino acids. Trimming pared 4 bases from V and 5 bases from J, leaving 12 bases between.

The DNA for the CDR3 is TGCGCCAGCAGATTCTCGGGACTTGAAACAGATACGCAGTATTTT. This codes for CASRFSGLETDTQYF. This chain joins TRBV5-1 and TRBJ2-3, with D possibly being TRBD2 (6 bases). Germline V gene sequence: CDR1 SGHRS, CDR2 YFSETQ. The CDR3 has 15 amino acids. V was clipped by 5 bases and J by 3 bases, with 16 bases between them.

This clone occurred once. The chain uses TRBV5-1 and TRBJ2-6; 7 bases are a match to TRBD1. With V trimmed by 3 bases and J by 0 bases, 6 bases remained unmatched. The germline gives CDR1 SGHRS, CDR2 YFSETQ. The CDR3 runs 17 residues. The CDR3 region has the DNA TGCGCCAGCAGCTACCTATCAGGGGGCTCTGGGGCCAACGTCCTGACTTTC. It yields the protein CASSYLSGGSGANVLTF.

This chain uses TRBV11-2 with TRBJ2-3; possible D gene TRBD1, 6 bases. The V end lost 7 bases, the J end lost 5 bases, and 16 bases lay between the germline ends. Per the germline V gene, CDR1 is SGHAT and CDR2 is FQNNGV. The CDR3 consists of 14 residues. CDR3 loop: CASTSGTKQDTQYF. CDR3 coding DNA: TGTGCCAGCACCTCCGGGACAAAGCAAGATACGCAGTATTTT.

V usage is TRBV12-5 and J usage is TRBJ1-5; D is undetermined. From germline, CDR1 is LGHNT and CDR2 FRNRAP. Trimming removed 1 base from V and 2 bases from J, with 9 bases in between. The CDR3 has 15 residues. The CDR3 DNA sequence: TGTGCTAGTGGTTTGGCCGCAGAAGGCAATCAGCCCCAGCATTTT. Translated, it gives CASGLAAEGNQPQHF. The variable domain in full, with the rest retrieved from reference TRBV12-5 and TRBJ1-5, is DARVTQTPRHKVTEMGQEVTMRCQPILGHNTVFWYRQTMMQGLELLAYFRNRAPLDDSGMPKDRFSAEMPDATLATLKIQPSEPRDSAVYFCASGLAAEGNQPQHFGDGTRLSIL.

The chain couples TRBV6-6 to TRBJ2-3; 11 nucleotides match TRBD2. V lost 5 bases and J lost 2; bases outside the gene matches: 12. This CDR3 contains 18 residues. From germline, CDR1 is MNHNY and CDR2 SVGAGI (reference sequence). This CDR3 reads CASSPGTSGPVVTDTQYF. The CDR3 DNA sequence: TGTGCCAGCAGTCCCGGGACTAGCGGCCCGGTTGTCACAGATACGCAGTATTTT.

The J gene is TRBJ2-1, the V gene TRBV3-1 (or the pseudogene TRBV3-2); TRBD2 is a possible D gene (6 bases). Germline CDR1 reads LGHDT; CDR2 reads YNNKEL (reference sequence). Trimming took off 1 base at V and 7 bases at J, with 14 bases between the two ends. This CDR3 is 15 amino acids long. CDR3 amino acids: CASSQGYPGLNEQFF. The CDR3 nucleotides read TGTGCCAGCAGCCAAGGATACCCGGGACTTAATGAGCAGTTCTTC.

V gene TRBV27 combines with J gene TRBJ2-7; 8 positions agree with TRBD1. The CDR3 length is 14 residues. CDR1 and CDR2 (germline): MNHEY, SMNVEV (reference sequence). V trimming: 6 bases; J trimming: 3 bases; junction bases outside the gene matches: 7. The CDR3 region is CASRYGTGIYEQYF. CDR3 bases: TGTGCCAGCAGATACGGGACAGGCATCTACGAGCAGTACTTC.

The sample holds many counts of this clone. The rearrangement links TRBV27 to TRBJ1-6; 7 nucleotides match TRBD1. Germline CDR1 reads MNHEY; CDR2 reads SMNVEV (reference sequence). CDR3 length equals 18 residues. Trimming at V came to 0 bases and at J to 1 base, leaving 6 bases not matched to a gene. The DNA for the CDR3 is TGTGCCAGCAGTTTATCCCCACAGGGGATGTCCTATAATTCACCCCTCCACTTT. Residues: CASSLSPQGMSYNSPLHF.

The chain is built from TRBV5-1 and TRBJ2-1; D possibly corresponds to TRBD2 (7 bases). This CDR3 spans 22 amino acids. Germline CDR1 and CDR2: SGHRS and YFSETQ. Trimming took 5 bases from V and 0 from J, leaving 33 bases between them. DNA for the CDR3: TGCGCCAGCAGTTTGAATCATGTAGCTGGGGGGGCCCCCTGGAGCTCCTACAATGAGCAGTTCTTC. Residues: CASSLNHVAGGAPWSSYNEQFF.

J is TRBJ2-7 and V is TRBV2; D remains ambiguous. V was trimmed by 5 bases and J by 0 bases, leaving 5 bases between them. CDR3 length: 12 residues. The germline V gene encodes CDR1 SNHLY and CDR2 FYNNEI. DNA for the CDR3: TGTGCCAGCAGTCTAAGCTCCTACGAGCAGTACTTC. Protein sequence: CASSLSSYEQYF.

The chain couples TRBV7-2 to TRBJ2-3; 9 bases are shared with TRBD2. V lost 4 bases to trimming and J lost 1 base; unmatched junction nucleotides: 6. The V gene's germline CDR1 is SGHTA and CDR2 FQGNSA. CDR3 length: 16 residues. Here the CDR3 DNA reads TGTGCCAGCAGCTCACTGGGACTAGCAGGCACAGATACGCAGTATTTT. This codes for CASSSLGLAGTDTQYF.

The rearrangement joins TRBV28 to TRBJ2-1; 11 bases map to TRBD2. The CDR3 loop spans 15 amino acids. CDR1 is MDHEN, CDR2 SYDVKM, per germline. V was clipped by 2 bases and J by 7 bases; unmatched bases: 4. CDR3 in amino acids: CASSLIAGGANEQFF. CDR3 coding DNA: TGTGCCAGCAGTTTAATAGCGGGGGGGGCAAATGAGCAGTTCTTC.

The V gene is TRBV24-1, the J gene TRBJ2-3, with 8 bases that match TRBD1. Germline CDR1 is KGHDR and CDR2 is SFDVKD. The length of the CDR3 is 13 residues. Trimming at V came to 8 bases and at J to 2 bases, leaving 2 bases not matched to a gene. CDR3 bases: TGTGCCACCACAGGGGGCTCCACAGATACGCAGTATTTT. This codes for CATTGGSTDTQYF.

The chain is built from TRBV19 and TRBJ2-7, with D possibly TRBD1 on 6 matching bases. V lost 3 bases and J 1 base, leaving 28 bases between the germline ends. The V gene's germline CDR1 is LNHDA and CDR2 SQIVND (reference sequence). The CDR3 extends over 20 amino acids. The CDR3 nucleotides are TGTGCCAGTAGTATTCTGCTATGGGGCAACAGTCAGGGGAATTCCTACGAGCAGTACTTC. Encoded protein: CASSILLWGNSQGNSYEQYF.

The V gene is TRBV6-6, the J gene TRBJ2-2; D unresolved. Germline V gives CDR1 MNHNY, CDR2 SVGAGI (reference sequence). Trimming removed 0 bases from V and 1 base from J, with 3 bases in between. The CDR3 is made up of 14 amino acids. CDR3 sequence: CASSYSRNTGELFF. DNA for the CDR3: TGTGCCAGCAGTTACTCCAGGAACACCGGGGAGCTGTTTTTT.

This rearrangement joins TRBV24-1 to TRBJ1-1; 9 nucleotides line up with TRBD1. Losses at the gene ends were 7 bases for V and 7 bases for J; bases not matched to a gene: 6. CDR1 and CDR2 (germline): KGHDR, SFDVKD. This CDR3 has 13 amino acids. CDR3: CATRMGQGREAFF. The CDR3 nucleotides are TGTGCCACCAGGATGGGACAGGGACGTGAAGCTTTCTTT.

The chain is built from TRBV11-2 and TRBJ1-1; TRBD1 is a possible D gene (6 bases). CDR1 is SGHAT, CDR2 FQNNGV, per germline. Deletions cut 2 bases from V and 3 bases from J, with 13 bases between. This CDR3 comprises 15 residues. In DNA form, the CDR3 reads TGTGCCAGCAGCTTATTTGGGGGGGCGCACACTGAAGCTTTCTTT. It encodes CASSLFGGAHTEAFF.

V is TRBV6-5 and J is TRBJ2-7; 9 nucleotides align to TRBD1. Germline CDR1 reads MNHEY; CDR2 reads SVGAGI. Losses at the gene ends were 6 bases for V and 2 bases for J; bases not matched to a gene: 5. CDR3 length: 14 amino acids. CDR3 loop: CASRRQGVAYEQYF. CDR3 in DNA: TGTGCCAGCAGGAGACAGGGGGTCGCCTACGAGCAGTACTTC.

For this clone: The sample holds other DNA sequences that translate to the same CDR3. The gene calls are TRBV27 and TRBJ2-7, with 9 bases identical to TRBD1. Germline V CDR1 and CDR2: MNHEY, SMNVEV (reference sequence). CDR3 length equals 15 residues. Trimming took 5 bases from V and 2 from J; bases not matched to a gene: 7. CDR3 nucleotide sequence: TGTGCCAGCAGTCCCCAAACAGGGGGCCCCTACGAGCAGTACTTC. Encoded protein: CASSPQTGGPYEQYF.

The chain employs TRBV13 and TRBJ2-1; D not resolved. The CDR3 loop spans 17 amino acids. Germline V gene data show CDR1 as PRHDT and CDR2 as FYEKMQ (reference sequence). V was shortened by 3 bases and J by 0 bases, with 15 bases between the two germline ends. This CDR3 reads CASSFRYSGSSYNEQFF. For the CDR3, the DNA is TGTGCCAGCAGCTTCCGTTACTCGGGTAGCTCCTACAATGAGCAGTTCTTC.

This chain uses TRBV19 with TRBJ1-5, with 8 bases lining up with TRBD1. Trimming at V came to 4 bases and at J to 0 bases, leaving 5 bases not matched to a gene. The length of the CDR3 is 16 residues. Germline-derived CDR1 and CDR2 are LNHDA and SQIVND (reference sequence). Here the CDR3 reads CASSRDRRHSNQPQHF. CDR3 DNA sequence: TGTGCCAGTAGTAGGGACAGGCGACATAGCAATCAGCCCCAGCATTTT.

The chain couples TRBV2 to TRBJ1-3; D not resolved. Germline values: CDR1 SNHLY, CDR2 FYNNEI. This CDR3 comprises 17 residues. Trimming removed 0 bases from V and 0 bases from J, with 12 bases in between. The CDR3, as DNA: TGTGCCAGCAGTGAAGCTCCCCGGTCCCTCTCTGGAAACACCATATATTTT. Its protein product is CASSEAPRSLSGNTIYF.

J is TRBJ1-2 and V is TRBV18; 9 positions agree with TRBD1. V lost 4 bases to trimming and J lost 6 bases; unmatched junction nucleotides: 15. Germline V gene sequence: CDR1 KGHSH, CDR2 LQKENI. The CDR3 is 17 amino acids. The CDR3 is CASSLVYGTGKGDGYTF. The DNA of the CDR3 is TGTGCCAGCTCACTTGTTTACGGGACAGGGAAAGGGGATGGCTACACCTTC.

V and J are TRBV6-5 and TRBJ1-5, with 7 bases matching TRBD1. CDR1 and CDR2 (germline): MNHEY, SVGAGI. This CDR3 contains 15 residues. The J segment lost 5 bases and the V segment lost 6 bases, leaving 10 bases of the junction unmatched. CDR3 residues: CASSPVRGRDQPQHF. The CDR3 nucleotides are TGTGCCAGCAGCCCGGTTAGGGGGCGAGATCAGCCCCAGCATTTT.